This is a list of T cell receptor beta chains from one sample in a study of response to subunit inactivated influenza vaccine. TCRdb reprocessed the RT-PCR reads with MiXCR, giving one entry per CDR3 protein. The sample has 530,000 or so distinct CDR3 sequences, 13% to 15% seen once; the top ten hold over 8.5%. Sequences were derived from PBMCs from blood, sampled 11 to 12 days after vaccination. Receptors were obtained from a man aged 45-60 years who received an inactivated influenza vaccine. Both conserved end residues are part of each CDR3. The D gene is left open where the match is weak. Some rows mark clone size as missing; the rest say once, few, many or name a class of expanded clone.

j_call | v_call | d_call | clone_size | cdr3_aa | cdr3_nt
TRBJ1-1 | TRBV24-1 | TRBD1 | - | CATRQGGMNTEAFF | TGTGCCACCAGACAGGGGGGAATGAACACTGAAGCTTTCTTT
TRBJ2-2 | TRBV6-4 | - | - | CASSDSSRHTGELFF | TGTGCCAGCAGTGACTCGAGTCGGCATACCGGGGAGCTGTTTTTT
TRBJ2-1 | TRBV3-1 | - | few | CASSPPGHLGLNNEQFF | TGTGCCAGCAGCCCACCGGGCCACTTAGGACTTAACAATGAGCAGTTCTTC
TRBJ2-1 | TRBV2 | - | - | CASSVGYEQFF | TGTGCCAGCAGTGTAGGGTATGAGCAGTTCTTC
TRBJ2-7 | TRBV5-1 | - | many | CASSLAPVRVSYEQYF | TGCGCCAGCAGCTTGGCCCCAGTCCGGGTCTCCTACGAGCAGTACTTC
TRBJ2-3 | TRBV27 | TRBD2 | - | CASSLPAGGPDTQYF | TGTGCCAGCAGTTTACCAGCGGGGGGGCCGGATACGCAGTATTTT
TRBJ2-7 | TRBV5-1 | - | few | CASSLDGGHEQYF | TGCGCCAGCAGCTTGGACGGGGGGCACGAGCAGTACTTC
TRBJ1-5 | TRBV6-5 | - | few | CASSYRNSNQPQHF | TGTGCCAGCAGTTACAGAAATAGCAATCAGCCCCAGCATTTT
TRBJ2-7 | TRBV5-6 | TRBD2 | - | CASSFGTSAYEQYF | TGTGCCAGCAGCTTCGGGACTAGCGCCTACGAGCAGTACTTC
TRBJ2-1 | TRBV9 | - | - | CASSGRMQGGEYNEQFF | TGTGCCAGCAGCGGAAGAATGCAGGGGGGCGAGTACAATGAGCAGTTCTTC
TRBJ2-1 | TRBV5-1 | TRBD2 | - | CASSPGTSGGAYEQFF | TGCGCCAGCAGCCCCGGGACTAGCGGGGGGGCATATGAGCAGTTCTTC
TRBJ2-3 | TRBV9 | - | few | CASSSSSGWGTDTQYF | TGTGCCAGCAGCAGCAGTAGCGGCTGGGGCACAGATACGCAGTATTTT
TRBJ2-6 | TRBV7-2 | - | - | CASSLVPGLSGANVLTF | TGTGCCAGCAGCTTAGTTCCGGGGCTATCTGGGGCCAACGTCCTGACTTTC
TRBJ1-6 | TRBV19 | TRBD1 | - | CASSADRDSPLHF | TGTGCCAGTAGTGCGGACAGGGATTCACCCCTCCACTTT
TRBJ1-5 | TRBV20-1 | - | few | CSASSTGRFNQPQHF | TGCAGTGCTAGTTCTACAGGCCGCTTCAATCAGCCCCAGCATTTT
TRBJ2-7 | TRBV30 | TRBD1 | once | CAWRSGQGSYEQYF | TGTGCCTGGAGATCAGGACAGGGATCCTACGAGCAGTACTTC
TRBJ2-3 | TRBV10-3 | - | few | CAITGQVADTQYF | TGTGCCATCACGGGGCAGGTGGCAGATACGCAGTATTTT
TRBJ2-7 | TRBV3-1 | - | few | CASSQAPFGYYEQYF | TGTGCCAGCAGCCAAGCCCCGTTTGGGTACTACGAGCAGTACTTC
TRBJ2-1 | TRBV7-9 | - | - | CASSLAGSNEQFF | TGTGCCAGCAGCTTAGCCGGCAGCAATGAGCAGTTCTTC
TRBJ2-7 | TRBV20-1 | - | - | CSAAPGYEQYF | TGCAGTGCTGCCCCGGGGTACGAGCAGTACTTC
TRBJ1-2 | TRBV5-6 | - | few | CASSLWGGYGYTF | TGTGCCAGCAGCTTATGGGGGGGCTATGGCTACACCTTC
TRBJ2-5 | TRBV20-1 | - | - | CSAMASSFSQYF | TGCAGTGCTATGGCAAGTAGCTTTTCCCAGTACTTC
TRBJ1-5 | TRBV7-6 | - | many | CASSLGPPGILSNQPQHF | TGTGCCAGCAGCTTAGGGCCCCCGGGGATATTGAGCAATCAGCCCCAGCATTTT
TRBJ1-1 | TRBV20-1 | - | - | CSAREGDWNTEAFF | TGCAGTGCTAGAGAGGGAGACTGGAACACTGAAGCTTTCTTT
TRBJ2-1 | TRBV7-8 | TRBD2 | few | CASSQTSHNEQFF | TGTGCCAGCAGCCAGACTAGCCACAATGAGCAGTTCTTC
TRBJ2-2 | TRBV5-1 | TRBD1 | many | CASSYRDSNTGELFF | TGCGCCAGCAGCTATAGGGACAGCAACACCGGGGAGCTGTTTTTT
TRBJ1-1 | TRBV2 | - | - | CASSDWREAFF | TGTGCCAGCAGTGACTGGCGGGAAGCTTTCTTT